This T cell receptor beta chain was identified in a study of blood T cells in healthy people across ages. For the study at large: For every two T cells, template switching captured about one barcoded beta molecule.

Germline V CDR1 and CDR2: SEHNR, FQNEAQ (reference sequence). The CDR3 length is 14 residues. A second PCR of roughly 7 to 11 cycles used a sample-barcoded 5' primer and a J-beta primer mix. Every cDNA was tagged by a template-switch adaptor with 12 random nucleotides. MiXCR, applied by TCRdb to the 5' RACE reads, yields one record per CDR3 protein. The profile shows about 1.1 million distinct CDR3 sequences, 35% to 40% of them singletons. Sequencing was done on a sample of blood. The chain is built from TRBV7-9 and TRBJ2-4, with TRBD2 matching over 8 bases. Judging by the DNA end, TRBJ2-7 fits better; the J call may be wrong. This receptor was taken from a man between 18 and 29 years old in good health. CDR3 DNA sequence: TGTGCCAGCAGCTTAGCGGGACTAGTCTCCGAGCAGTACTTC. It codes for CASSLAGLVSEQYF.